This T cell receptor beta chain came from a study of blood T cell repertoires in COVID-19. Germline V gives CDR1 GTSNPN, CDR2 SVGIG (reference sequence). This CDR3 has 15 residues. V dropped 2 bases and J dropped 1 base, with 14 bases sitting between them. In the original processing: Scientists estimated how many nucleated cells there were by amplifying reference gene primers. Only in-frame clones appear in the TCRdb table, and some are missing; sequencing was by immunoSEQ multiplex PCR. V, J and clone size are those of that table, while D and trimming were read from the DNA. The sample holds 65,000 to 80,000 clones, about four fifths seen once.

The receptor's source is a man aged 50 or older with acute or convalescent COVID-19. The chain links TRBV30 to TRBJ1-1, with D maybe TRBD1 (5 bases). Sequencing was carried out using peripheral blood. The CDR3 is CAWSPGLQGNTEAFF. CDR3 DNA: TGTGCCTGGAGTCCCGGCCTTCAGGGGAACACTGAAGCTTTCTTT. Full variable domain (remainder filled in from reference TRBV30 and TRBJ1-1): SQTIHQWPATLVQPVGSPLSLECTVEGTSNPNLYWYRQAAGRGLQLLFYSVGIGQISSEVPQNLSASRPQDRQFILSSKKLLLSDSGFYLCAWSPGLQGNTEAFFGQGTRLTVV.